This T cell receptor (beta chain) appears in the sequencing data of a study of control samples from healthy donors and cancer patients. Assay: immunoSEQ multiplex PCR; the TCRdb copy retains only in-frame clones and omits some. Of about 83,000 clones listed, roughly nine tenths were seen once; the top ten hold under 20%. CDR1 and CDR2 from the germline V gene are WSHSY and SAAADI. The CDR3 has 13 amino acids. Trimming removed 7 bases from V and 1 base from J, with 8 bases in between. This chain joins TRBV10-2 and TRBJ1-5, with D possibly matching TRBD1 (5 bases). The sequence was obtained from a man aged 50 or older in good health. The sequenced sample consisted of blood. Written as DNA, the CDR3 is TGCGCCAGCACTCGGGACAGCAATCAGCCCCAGCATTTT. Its protein product is CASTRDSNQPQHF.